Listed here are 18 T cell receptor beta chains from one sample, sequenced in a study of beta chain features in type 1 diabetes. Whole-study findings and limits: Patients with Type 1 diabetes showed moderately but significantly shorter TCRB CDR3s in all four CD4+ subsets.

Every isolated RNA sample was fully reverse transcribed, so sequencing captured expressed TCRB transcripts. Clones were read by immunoSEQ multiplex PCR, and TCRdb kept only the in-frame ones, dropping some. The data hold around 250,000 clones, with around 25% observed a single time. These TCRs' antigens remain unknown. The specimen was naive CD4+ T cells from blood. All receptors come from a woman aged 30 to 39 with type 1 diabetes.

This clone was found a few times. The V call is TRBV4-1, the J call TRBJ2-7, with D hard to call. Germline CDR1 and CDR2: MGHRA and YSYEKL. The CDR3 extends over 15 amino acids. V lost 1 base to trimming and J lost 6 bases, with 16 bases between them. CDR3 amino acids: CASSQVGFAVAEQYF. DNA for the CDR3: TGCGCCAGCAGCCAAGTTGGCTTCGCGGTAGCCGAGCAGTACTTC.

The sample holds a few counts of this clone. The rearrangement uses TRBV5-1 and TRBJ2-1; 7 nucleotides match TRBD2. The CDR3 has 12 residues. From germline, CDR1 is SGHRS and CDR2 YFSETQ. J lost 10 bases, V lost 2 bases, and 3 bases had no gene match. The CDR3 DNA is TGCGCCAGCAGCTTCCAAGCGGGAGAGCAGTTCTTC. Its translation: CASSFQAGEQFF.

This clone was seen a few times. This chain links TRBV9 with TRBJ2-7, with 7 positions matching TRBD1. V lost 4 bases to trimming and J lost 4 bases; unmatched junction nucleotides: 5. Germline V CDR1 and CDR2: SGDLS, YYNGEE. This CDR3 is built from 13 residues. This CDR3 is CASSPGQSYEQYF. CDR3 in DNA: TGTGCCAGCAGCCCGGGACAGTCGTACGAGCAGTACTTC.

The chain joins TRBV29-1 to TRBJ1-4; 9 bases map to TRBD1. Germline V gene sequence: CDR1 SQVTM, CDR2 ANQGSEA. The CDR3 length is 14 residues. J lost 8 bases, V lost 6 bases, and 10 bases had no gene match. The CDR3, as DNA: TGCAGCGTCTACAGAGACAGGGGGGCGGAAAAACTGTTTTTT. It codes for CSVYRDRGAEKLFF.

This clone was observed a handful of times. The V gene is TRBV7-2, the J gene TRBJ2-3, with D possibly matching TRBD1 (5 bases). V was shortened by 2 bases and J by 3 bases, with 15 bases between the two germline ends. The germline gives CDR1 SGHTA, CDR2 FQGNSA. The CDR3 is 16 amino acids. DNA for the CDR3: TGTGCCAGCAGCTTAAATGGGCCCAGGGTGACAGATACGCAGTATTTT. Translation gives CASSLNGPRVTDTQYF.

The chain carries TRBV11-2 and TRBJ2-1, with 9 bases identical to TRBD1. CDR3 length: 13 residues. The V gene end was trimmed by 5 bases and the J gene end by 13 bases; junction bases not matched to a gene: 9. Germline V CDR1 and CDR2: SGHAT, FQNNGV. CDR3 nucleotides: TGTGCCAGCAGCCCCCAGGGACAGGGCCCCCAGTTCTTC. Protein sequence: CASSPQGQGPQFF.

This clone showed up just a few times. The V gene is TRBV29-1, the J gene TRBJ2-7, with D possibly being TRBD1 (6 bases). The CDR3 runs to 12 residues. Germline loops: CDR1 SQVTM, CDR2 ANQGSEA. Trimming cost V 4 bases and J 2 bases, with 9 bases left between them. The CDR3 loop is CSVVDRTYEQYF. The CDR3, as DNA: TGCAGCGTTGTTGACAGGACCTACGAGCAGTACTTC.

This chain links TRBV28 with TRBJ2-7, with 9 bases fitting TRBD1. Germline CDR1 is MDHEN and CDR2 is SYDVKM. The CDR3 has 14 residues. Trimming cost V 0 bases and J 3 bases; bases outside gene matches: 0. The CDR3 sequence is CASSLWTGGYEQYF. CDR3 coding DNA: TGTGCCAGCAGTTTATGGACAGGGGGCTACGAGCAGTACTTC.

This chain joins TRBV29-1 and TRBJ2-1; D is perhaps TRBD2 (6 bases). V lost 7 bases and J lost 2, with 12 bases in between. There are 13 residues in the CDR3. The germline V gene encodes CDR1 SQVTM and CDR2 ANQGSEA. This chain's CDR3 is CSEGPGAYNEQFF. Here the CDR3 DNA reads TGCAGCGAAGGACCGGGGGCCTACAATGAGCAGTTCTTC.

The chain combines TRBV10-3 with TRBJ2-7; 10 bases align to TRBD1. Trimming cost V 6 bases and J 1 base; bases outside gene matches: 6. The CDR3 runs 15 residues. CDR1 and CDR2 (germline): ENHRY, SYGVKD. CDR3 sequence: CAISSSGQGSYEQYF. Here the CDR3 DNA reads TGTGCCATCAGCTCATCGGGACAGGGGTCCTACGAGCAGTACTTC.

The table lists this clone with a few counts. The chain is built from TRBV27 and TRBJ1-2; the D gene is possibly TRBD1 (5 bases). The V gene lost 4 bases and the J gene lost 1 base, with 13 bases spanning the gap. The CDR3 loop spans 15 amino acids. Germline lookup yields CDR1 MNHEY and CDR2 SMNVEV (reference sequence). In DNA, the CDR3 is TGTGCCAGCAGTTCGGCAACGGGGGTTAACTATGGCTACACCTTC. This codes for CASSSATGVNYGYTF.

For the CDR3, the DNA is TGTGCCAGCAGCCCTTCCTACCGAAGCAATCAGCCCCAGCATTTT. It yields the protein CASSPSYRSNQPQHF. V usage is TRBV27 and J usage is TRBJ1-5; unclear D gene. Germline CDR1 MNHEY, CDR2 SMNVEV (reference sequence). The CDR3 runs 15 residues. The V end was cut by 6 bases, the J end by 1 base, with 13 bases between.

This clone has more than one count but fewer than ten. The J gene is TRBJ1-5, the V gene TRBV30; D remains ambiguous. Germline V CDR1 and CDR2: GTSNPN, SVGIG (reference sequence). The CDR3 is 13 residues long. The V gene lost 1 base and the J gene lost 13 bases, with 17 bases spanning the gap. Here the CDR3 reads CAWSGTGSPHQHF. As DNA, the CDR3 is TGTGCCTGGAGTGGGACGGGGAGCCCGCATCAGCATTTT. The entire variable domain, with the rest obtained from reference TRBV30 and TRBJ1-5, is as follows: SQTIHQWPATLVQPVGSPLSLECTVEGTSNPNLYWYRQAAGRGLQLLFYSVGIGQISSEVPQNLSASRPQDRQFILSSKKLLLSDSGFYLCAWSGTGSPHQHFGDGTRLSIL.

This chain joins TRBV5-1 and TRBJ2-1; D unresolved. The CDR3 spans 11 residues. The germline V and J ends were trimmed by 2 bases and 14 bases, with 11 bases remaining between them. Germline loops: CDR1 SGHRS, CDR2 YFSETQ. The CDR3 DNA follows: TGCGCCAGCAGCTTTTACGAAGAGGAGTTCTTC. This codes for CASSFYEEEFF.

V is TRBV5-1 and J is TRBJ2-7; 9 bases align to TRBD2. Unmatched junction bases numbered 17, after V lost 4 bases and J lost 6 bases. The CDR3 length is 17 residues. Germline lookup yields CDR1 SGHRS and CDR2 YFSETQ. The CDR3 nucleotides are TGCGCCAGCAGCCCTCTGACAGCTTCGGCTAGCGGGACCGAGCAGTACTTC. Its protein is CASSPLTASASGTEQYF.

The V call is TRBV28, the J call TRBJ2-6; 7 bases line up with TRBD2. Per the germline V gene, CDR1 is MDHEN and CDR2 is SYDVKM. This CDR3 has 17 amino acids. The J segment lost 0 bases and the V segment lost 6 bases, leaving 8 bases of the junction unmatched. The CDR3 here is CASRTPGGTSGANVLTF. CDR3 nucleotide sequence: TGTGCCAGCAGGACTCCGGGAGGAACCTCTGGGGCCAACGTCCTGACTTTC.

This sequence joins TRBV7-3 and TRBJ2-3; D unclear. This CDR3 contains 15 residues. Trimming stripped 5 bases from V and 1 base from J, with 13 bases between. Germline CDR1 reads SGHTA; CDR2 reads FQGTGA. In nucleotides, the CDR3 is TGTGCCAGCAGCCCCCGAGGCGGAGGCACAGATACGCAGTATTTT. Translated: CASSPRGGGTDTQYF.

This clone was seen a handful of times. This sequence joins TRBV7-2 and TRBJ1-2; the D gene is possibly TRBD1 (6 bases). The CDR3 is 15 amino acids. Germline CDR1 SGHTA, CDR2 FQGNSA. Trimming removed 5 bases from V and 1 base from J, with 14 bases in between. The CDR3, as DNA: TGTGCCAGCAGCCCCATCGGACAGCTTAACTATGGCTACACCTTC. Translating it yields CASSPIGQLNYGYTF.